These 19 T cell receptor beta chains originate from one sample sequenced in a study of molecular identifiers for immune sequencing clone quantification. TCRdb reanalysed the PCR reads using MiXCR and keeps one entry per CDR3 protein. The repertoire includes 490,000 or so distinct CDR3 sequences, 25% of them detected once, and over 0.6% sits in the top ten. Sample: naive CD8+ T cells from blood, with Jurkat cell RNA spiked in. Sample subset: FACS-sorted CD8+CD4-CCR7+CD45RA+ naive T cells. These receptors all come from a human donor in good health. Some libraries in this study had Jurkat cell RNA spiked in.

This clonotype was counted a few times. The chain is built from TRBV20-1 and TRBJ2-3, with a possible D match to TRBD1 (5 bases). The germline V gene encodes CDR1 DFQATT and CDR2 SNEGSKA (reference sequence). The CDR3 is 15 amino acids. V was shortened by 2 bases and J by 0 bases, with 12 bases between the two germline ends. CDR3 protein: CSARWSRASTDTQYF. DNA of the CDR3: TGCAGTGCTAGATGGTCCAGGGCTAGCACAGATACGCAGTATTTT.

This clonotype showed up just a few times. This chain links TRBV11-1 with TRBJ2-7; D might be TRBD2 (5 bases). With 7 bases removed from V and 5 bases from J, the gap between germline ends came to 21 bases. This CDR3 is 15 amino acids long. The V gene's germline CDR1 is SGHAT and CDR2 FQDESV (reference sequence). CDR3 sequence reads: CASTHGRTSSHEQYF. DNA of the CDR3: TGTGCCAGCACCCACGGACGGACTTCTTCCCACGAGCAGTACTTC.

In this sample, this clonotype turned up a few times. This chain connects TRBV20-1 to TRBJ2-7, with 11 positions matching TRBD1. The ends lost 3 bases at V and 6 bases at J; junction bases unmatched: 4. The CDR3 is 13 amino acids. Germline V gives CDR1 DFQATT, CDR2 SNEGSKA (reference sequence). The CDR3 DNA sequence: TGCAGTGCTAGTGGGACAGGGGGGCGCGAGCAGTACTTC. Translating it yields CSASGTGGREQYF.

This clonotype was observed many times. This rearrangement joins TRBV7-9 to TRBJ2-7, with D maybe TRBD2 (5 bases). V lost 5 bases to trimming and J lost 3 bases, with 11 bases between them. The CDR3 sequence is 13 residues long. CDR1 is SEHNR, CDR2 FQNEAQ, per germline (reference sequence). CDR3 sequence: CASSPRTDYEQYF. In nucleotides, the CDR3 is TGTGCCAGCAGCCCCAGGACTGACTACGAGCAGTACTTC.

This clonotype was detected ten times or more. The genes are TRBV7-2 and TRBJ2-3; no clear D gene. This CDR3 is built from 12 residues. The germline V gene encodes CDR1 SGHTA and CDR2 FQGNSA. Trimming removed 5 bases from V and 7 bases from J, with 10 bases in between. The CDR3 sequence is CASSPDIYTQYF. The CDR3 DNA sequence: TGTGCCAGCAGCCCAGACATATATACGCAGTATTTT.

The rearrangement uses TRBV4-3 and TRBJ1-1, with no clear D. Germline values: CDR1 LGHNA, CDR2 YSLEER. V was trimmed by 0 bases and J by 3 bases, leaving 5 bases between them. The length of the CDR3 is 13 residues. The CDR3 coding sequence is TGCGCCAGCAGCCAAGAACGGGACACTGAAGCTTTCTTT. Residues: CASSQERDTEAFF.

This clonotype was detected many times. V is TRBV6-6 and J is TRBJ2-1; possible D gene TRBD2, 6 bases. Germline V CDR1 and CDR2: MNHNY, SVGAGI (reference sequence). V was shortened by 2 bases and J by 5 bases, with 10 bases between the two germline ends. This CDR3 comprises 14 residues. The CDR3 nucleotides are TGTGCCAGCAGTTACGTGGTAGCGGACAATGAGCAGTTCTTC. Protein sequence: CASSYVVADNEQFF.

In its sample, this clonotype was seen many times. The gene calls are TRBV12-3 or TRBV12-4 and TRBJ2-2; 7 positions match TRBD1. After removal of 5 bases from V and 0 bases from J, the junction contained 3 bases not matched to a gene. This CDR3 is built from 15 residues. The CDR3 loop is CASSPGTANTGELFF. The CDR3 coding sequence is TGTGCCAGCAGTCCCGGGACAGCGAACACCGGGGAGCTGTTTTTT.

This clonotype was counted a few times. The chain couples TRBV27 to TRBJ2-7, with a possible D match to TRBD1 (6 bases). V was clipped by 5 bases and J by 2 bases, with 25 bases between them. The CDR3 extends over 18 amino acids. Germline values: CDR1 MNHEY, CDR2 SMNVEV (reference sequence). The DNA for the CDR3 is TGTGCCAGCAGTGGCCGGGACACTTCCCACCCCGCCACCTACGAGCAGTACTTC. Encoded protein: CASSGRDTSHPATYEQYF.

This clonotype has a count of ten or more. The CDR3 loop reads CASSSPETSGRGTDTQYF. CDR3 DNA sequence: TGTGCCAGCAGTTCTCCCGAGACTAGCGGGAGGGGAACAGATACGCAGTATTTT. The V and J genes are TRBV28 and TRBJ2-3; 14 bases fit TRBD2. Per germline, CDR1 MDHEN and CDR2 SYDVKM. There are 18 residues in the CDR3. The trim removed 4 bases at V and 3 bases at J, leaving 9 bases unmatched. Supplemented by reference TRBV28 and TRBJ2-3, the full variable domain reads DVKVTQSSRYLVKRTGEKVFLECVQDMDHENMFWYRQDPGLGLRLIYFSYDVKMKEKGDIPEGYSVSREKKERFSLILESASTNQTSMYLCASSSPETSGRGTDTQYFGPGTRLTVL.

This clonotype has just a few counts. The chain links TRBV5-1 to TRBJ2-7; D remains ambiguous. Germline-derived CDR1 and CDR2 are SGHRS and YFSETQ. CDR3 length: 18 residues. Trimming cost V 4 bases and J 7 bases, with 30 bases left between them. CDR3 bases: TGCGCCAGCAGCCCAAATATCGACGGCGTGAGGATGTCGAGGGAGCAGTACTTC. Amino acid sequence: CASSPNIDGVRMSREQYF.

J is TRBJ1-5 and V is TRBV7-9, with D unresolved. CDR3 size: 14 residues. V was cut by 8 bases and J by 4 bases, with 15 bases left in between. Germline V gene lookup returns CDR1 SEHNR and CDR2 FQNEAQ (reference sequence). The CDR3 region has the DNA TGTGCCAGCGGTCCTATTCCGCAAAATCAGCCCCAGCATTTT. Its translation: CASGPIPQNQPQHF.

The V and J genes are TRBV27 and TRBJ2-5, with 13 bases fitting TRBD2. The CDR3 is made up of 17 amino acids. Germline lookup yields CDR1 MNHEY and CDR2 SMNVEV (reference sequence). V was pared by 5 bases and J by 5 bases, with 11 bases of the junction left unmatched. The CDR3 DNA reads as TGTGCCAGCAGTCCACTTACTAGCGGGGGGGCGAGGGAGACCCAGTACTTC. As protein: CASSPLTSGGARETQYF.

The sample holds a few counts of this clonotype. J is TRBJ1-2 and V is TRBV7-9; 7 bases are a match to TRBD1. Germline V gives CDR1 SEHNR, CDR2 FQNEAQ (reference sequence). Trimming at V came to 5 bases and at J to 4 bases, leaving 7 bases not matched to a gene. The CDR3 spans 14 residues. CDR3 amino acids: CASSRYRGGYGYTF. The DNA for the CDR3 is TGTGCCAGCAGCCGATACAGGGGCGGCTATGGCTACACCTTC. Together with reference TRBV7-9 and TRBJ1-2, the CDR3 gives the full variable domain: DTGVSQNPRHKITKRGQNVTFRCDPISEHNRLYWYRQTLGQGPEFLTYFQNEAQLEKSRLLSDRFSAERPKGSFSTLEIQRTEQGDSAMYLCASSRYRGGYGYTFGSGTRLTVV.

This chain uses TRBV4-2 with TRBJ2-7, with D possibly being TRBD2 (5 bases). The CDR3 totals 12 residues. In germline, CDR1 is LGHNA, CDR2 YNFKEQ. Trimming removed 8 bases from V and 5 bases from J, with 13 bases in between. CDR3 nucleotides: TGTGCCAGCGGACTGGGAATCAACGAGCAGTACTTC. Its translation: CASGLGINEQYF.

The V call is TRBV19, the J call TRBJ2-7; 8 bases agree with TRBD1. Trimming took 9 bases from V and 7 from J; bases not matched to a gene: 17. Germline assignment: CDR1 LNHDA and CDR2 SQIVND (reference sequence). The CDR3 has 15 amino acids. The CDR3, as DNA: TGTGCCAGAAGACTAACAGGGGGTCCCACCGGGGAGCAGTACTTC. Protein product: CARRLTGGPTGEQYF.

Note on this clonotype: A junction boundary mismatches the germline segment, possibly from a read error. In nucleotides, the CDR3 is TGTGCCACCAGTACCGGCTTGGAAAAAGAGACCCAGTACTTC. It is translated as CATSTGLEKETQYF. This rearrangement joins TRBV2 to TRBJ2-5; no clear D gene. Germline CDR1 reads SNHLY; CDR2 reads FYNNEI. There are 14 residues in the CDR3.

There are a few counts of this clonotype. The chain carries TRBV11-2 and TRBJ2-1; 7 nucleotides line up with TRBD2. Per the germline V gene, CDR1 is SGHAT and CDR2 is FQNNGV. Trimming at V came to 5 bases and at J to 9 bases, leaving 10 bases not matched to a gene. The CDR3 has 14 residues. The CDR3 loop is CASSVITSETEQFF. CDR3 coding DNA: TGTGCCAGCAGCGTGATTACTAGCGAGACTGAGCAGTTCTTC.

This clonotype was counted between two and nine times. CDR3: CASKQDRLNTEAFF. CDR3 nucleotide sequence: TGCGCCAGCAAGCAGGACAGATTGAACACTGAAGCTTTCTTT. This rearrangement joins TRBV4-3 to TRBJ1-1; D possibly corresponds to TRBD1 (6 bases). The CDR3 runs 14 residues. Trimming pared 7 bases from V and 0 bases from J, leaving 12 bases between. Germline CDR1 and CDR2: LGHNA and YSLEER.